This TCR beta chain emerged from a study of blood T cell repertoires in COVID-19. As for the study in general: Samples came from the United States, Italy and Spain, spanning acute and convalescent COVID-19.

Study members were between about 18 and 100 years old and lived in some 22 US regions. Donors of Cohort 3 who recovered were those that had two negative PCRs, clearance, or symptom resolution. Deletions cut 6 bases from V and 3 bases from J, with 9 bases between. This CDR3 contains 13 residues. How the authors handled the data: Scientists estimated how many nucleated cells there were by amplifying reference gene primers. TCRdb's table, derived via immunoSEQ multiplex PCR, lists solely in-frame clones and lacks some. V, J and clone size derive from that table, while D and trimming were established from the DNA sequence. Among approximately 200,000 clones listed, around 90% were seen once.

The TCR comes from a man aged 30 to 45 who had recovered from COVID-19. The chain recombines TRBV12-3 or TRBV12-4 with TRBJ1-5, with TRBD1 as a possible D gene (5 bases). Specimen: PBMCs or T cells enriched from blood (not recorded which). CDR3 region: CASRGESNQPQHF. The CDR3 region has the DNA TGTGCCAGCAGAGGGGAATCCAATCAGCCCCAGCATTTT.